What follows are 3 T cell receptor beta chains derived from one specimen sequenced in a study of T cells after yellow fever vaccination. TCRdb called the 5' RACE reads again in MiXCR, with one record for every CDR3 protein. The repertoire consists of about 320,000 distinct CDR3 sequences, with around 11% occurring once and the leading ten covering approximately 3.3%. This sample comprised CD4+ T cells sorted from PBMCs, obtained 45 days after the yellow fever booster vaccination. All receptors come from a man aged 18 to 29 who received the YFV17D yellow fever vaccine.

This clonotype was found a few times. J is TRBJ1-2 and V is TRBV7-2, with 9 nucleotides matching TRBD1. This CDR3 region has 15 residues. CDR1 is SGHTA and CDR2 is FQGNSA in the germline V gene. V shed 5 bases, J shed 4 bases, and the junction held 8 bases outside the gene matches. CDR3 nucleotide sequence: TGTGCCAGCAGCCCTGGGACAGGGTACTCCTATGGCTACACCTTC. This encodes CASSPGTGYSYGYTF.

This clonotype was counted a few times. This chain links TRBV18 with TRBJ1-1, with unresolved D. In germline, CDR1 is KGHSH, CDR2 LQKENI. V was cut by 3 bases and J by 1 base, with 9 bases left in between. This CDR3 comprises 14 residues. CDR3 amino acids: CASSPLQENTEAFF. CDR3 in DNA: TGTGCCAGCTCACCCCTCCAAGAGAACACTGAAGCTTTCTTT.

This clonotype was detected only a few times. The V gene is TRBV28, the J gene TRBJ1-2; 8 bases match TRBD1. V gave up 5 bases and J gave up 3 bases; unmatched junction bases: 8. The CDR3 has 15 residues. The germline CDR1 and CDR2 sequences are MDHEN and SYDVKM. The chain's CDR3 is CASSPRDRSYYGYTF. The CDR3 region has the DNA TGTGCCAGCAGTCCACGGGACAGGAGTTACTATGGCTACACCTTC.